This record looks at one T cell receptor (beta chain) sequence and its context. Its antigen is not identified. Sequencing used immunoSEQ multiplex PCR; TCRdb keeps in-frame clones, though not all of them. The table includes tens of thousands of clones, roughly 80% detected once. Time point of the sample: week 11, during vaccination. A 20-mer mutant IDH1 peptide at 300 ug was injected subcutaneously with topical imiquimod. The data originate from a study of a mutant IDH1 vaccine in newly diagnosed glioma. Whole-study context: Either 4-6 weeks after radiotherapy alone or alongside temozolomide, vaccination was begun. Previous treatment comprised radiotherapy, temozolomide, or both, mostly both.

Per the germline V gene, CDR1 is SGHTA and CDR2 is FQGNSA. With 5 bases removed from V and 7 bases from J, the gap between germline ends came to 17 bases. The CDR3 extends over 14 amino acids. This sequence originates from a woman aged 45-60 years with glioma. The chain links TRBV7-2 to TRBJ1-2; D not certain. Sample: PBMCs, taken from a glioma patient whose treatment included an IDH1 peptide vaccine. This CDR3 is CASSTVGLSSGYTF. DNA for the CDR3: TGTGCCAGCAGCACAGTTGGGTTATCTAGTGGCTACACCTTC.